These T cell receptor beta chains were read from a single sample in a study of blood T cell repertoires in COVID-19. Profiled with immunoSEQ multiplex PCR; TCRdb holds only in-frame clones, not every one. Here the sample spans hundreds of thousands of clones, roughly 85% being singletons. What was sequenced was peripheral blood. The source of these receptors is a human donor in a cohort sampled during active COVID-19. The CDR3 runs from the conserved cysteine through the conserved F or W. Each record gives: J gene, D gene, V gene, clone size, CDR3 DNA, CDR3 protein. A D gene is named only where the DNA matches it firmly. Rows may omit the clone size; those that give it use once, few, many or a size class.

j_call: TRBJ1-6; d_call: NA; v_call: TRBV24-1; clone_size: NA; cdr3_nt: TGTGCCACCAGTCAAAGGGAGTATTCACCCCTCCACTTT; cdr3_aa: CATSQREYSPLHF
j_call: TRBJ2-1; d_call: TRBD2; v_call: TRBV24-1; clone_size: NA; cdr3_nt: TGTGCCATCGGGACTAGCGGGGCGAATGAGCAGTTCTTC; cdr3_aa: CAIGTSGANEQFF
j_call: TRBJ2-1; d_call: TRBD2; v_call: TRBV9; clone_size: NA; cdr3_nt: TGTGCCAGCAGCGCCGAAGGACTAGCGGGGGGGAATGAGCAGTTCTTC; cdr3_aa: CASSAEGLAGGNEQFF
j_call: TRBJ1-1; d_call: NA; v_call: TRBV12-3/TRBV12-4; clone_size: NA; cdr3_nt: TGTGCCAGCAGTTTCACGCAGGACACTGAAGCTTTCTTT; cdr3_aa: CASSFTQDTEAFF
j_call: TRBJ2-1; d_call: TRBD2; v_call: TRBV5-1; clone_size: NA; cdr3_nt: TGCGCCAGCAGCTTGCCCACCGGGACTAGCGGTGACAATGAGCAGTTCTTC; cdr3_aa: CASSLPTGTSGDNEQFF
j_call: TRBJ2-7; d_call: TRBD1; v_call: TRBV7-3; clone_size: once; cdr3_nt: TGTGCCAGCAGCTCAACAGGGGATGCTACCTACGAGCAGTACTTC; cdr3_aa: CASSSTGDATYEQYF
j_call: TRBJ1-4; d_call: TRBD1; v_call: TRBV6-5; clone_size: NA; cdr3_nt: TGTGCCAGCAGGCTACAGGGGTCGGCTAATGAAAAACTGTTTTTT; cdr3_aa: CASRLQGSANEKLFF
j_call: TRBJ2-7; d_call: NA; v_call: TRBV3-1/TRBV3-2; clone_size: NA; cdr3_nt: TGTGCCAGCAGCTCGCACCGGGATCTCGACTCCTACGAGCAGTACTTC; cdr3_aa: CASSSHRDLDSYEQYF
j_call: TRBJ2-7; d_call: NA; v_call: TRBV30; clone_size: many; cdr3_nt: TGTGCCTGGAGTGCAGGTTACGAGCAGTACTTC; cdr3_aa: CAWSAGYEQYF
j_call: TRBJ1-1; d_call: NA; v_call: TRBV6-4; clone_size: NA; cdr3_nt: TGTGCCAGCAGTGACTCGGCAGGGAATAGGGCTTTCTTT; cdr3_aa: CASSDSAGNRAFF
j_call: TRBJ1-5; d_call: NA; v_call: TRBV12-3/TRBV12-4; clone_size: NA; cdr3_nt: TGTGCCAGCAAGGGGGAAGGAAGGCAGCCCCAGCATTTT; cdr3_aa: CASKGEGRQPQHF
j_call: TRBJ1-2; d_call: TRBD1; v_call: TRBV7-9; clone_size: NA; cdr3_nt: TGTGCCAGCAGCTTAGGGACAGGTCGGAACTATGGCTACACCTTC; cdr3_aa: CASSLGTGRNYGYTF
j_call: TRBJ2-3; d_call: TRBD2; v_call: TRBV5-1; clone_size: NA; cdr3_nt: TGCGCCAGCAGCTTGGTCGGGGGGACCACCACAGATACGCAGTATTTT; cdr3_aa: CASSLVGGTTTDTQYF
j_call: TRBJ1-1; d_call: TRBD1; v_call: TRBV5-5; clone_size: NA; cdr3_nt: TGTGCCAGCAGCTTGAGGGCAGGGGGCACTGAAGCTTTCTTT; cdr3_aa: CASSLRAGGTEAFF
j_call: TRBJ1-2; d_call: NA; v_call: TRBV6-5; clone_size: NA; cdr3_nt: TGTGCCAGTTCGTCCCGAAAAACGGATGGCTACACCTTC; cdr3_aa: CASSSRKTDGYTF
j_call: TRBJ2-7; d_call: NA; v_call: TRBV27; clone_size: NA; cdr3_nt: TGTGCCAGCAGGACTACAGGGAACGAGCAGTACTTC; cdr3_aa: CASRTTGNEQYF
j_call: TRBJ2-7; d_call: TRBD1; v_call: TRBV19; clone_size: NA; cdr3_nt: TGTGCCAGTGCGGGGCAGGGGGCCGGCGAGCAGTACTTC; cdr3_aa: CASAGQGAGEQYF
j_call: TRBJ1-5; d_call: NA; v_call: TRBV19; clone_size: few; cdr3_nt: TGTGCCAGTAGTCAGTACCCACGGGGATCTAGCAATCAGCCCCAGCATTTT; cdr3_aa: CASSQYPRGSSNQPQHF
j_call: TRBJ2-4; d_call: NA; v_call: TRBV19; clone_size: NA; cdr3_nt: TGTGCCAGTAGTTTGGGGGCCGGGGTAAACATTCAGTACTTC; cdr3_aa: CASSLGAGVNIQYF
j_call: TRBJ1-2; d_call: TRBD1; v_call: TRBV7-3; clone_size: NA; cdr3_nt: TGTGCCAGCAGCCCGGGACAGGGGGACGGCTACACCTTC; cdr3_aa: CASSPGQGDGYTF
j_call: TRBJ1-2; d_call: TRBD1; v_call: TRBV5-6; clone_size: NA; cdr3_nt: TGTGCCAGCAGCTTGGGGGCCCAGGGGGCGTTCTATGGCTACACCTTC; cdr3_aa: CASSLGAQGAFYGYTF
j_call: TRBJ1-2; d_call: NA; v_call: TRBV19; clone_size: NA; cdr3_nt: TGTGCCTCCACCGGACTGGCGATTAACTATGGCTACACCTTC; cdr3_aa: CASTGLAINYGYTF
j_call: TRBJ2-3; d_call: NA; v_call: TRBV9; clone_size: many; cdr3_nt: TGTGCCAGCAGCGTAGAGCAGGGCGTCGCAGATACGCAGTATTTT; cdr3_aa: CASSVEQGVADTQYF
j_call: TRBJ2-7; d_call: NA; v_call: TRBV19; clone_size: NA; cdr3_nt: TGTGCCAGTAGTATAGATTGGTACAGGGAGGGATACGAGCAGTACTTC; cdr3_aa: CASSIDWYREGYEQYF
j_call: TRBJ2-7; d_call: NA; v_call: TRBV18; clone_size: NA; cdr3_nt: TGTGCCAGCTACCTCGGGAAGGGCCCCTACGAGCAGTACTTC; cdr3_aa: CASYLGKGPYEQYF
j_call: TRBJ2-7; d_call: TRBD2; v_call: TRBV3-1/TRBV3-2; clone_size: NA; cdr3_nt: TGTGCCAGCAGCCAAGATATAACTAGCGGGACCTACGAGCAGTACTTC; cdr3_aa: CASSQDITSGTYEQYF
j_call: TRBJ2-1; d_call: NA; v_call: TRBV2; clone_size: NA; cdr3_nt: TGTGCCAGACGGGAAATTAGCAATGAGCAGTTCTTC; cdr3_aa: CARREISNEQFF
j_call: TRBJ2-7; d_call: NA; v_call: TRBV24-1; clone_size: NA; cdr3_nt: TGTGCCACCAGTGAGGACAGCACCTACGAGCAGTACTTC; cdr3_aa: CATSEDSTYEQYF
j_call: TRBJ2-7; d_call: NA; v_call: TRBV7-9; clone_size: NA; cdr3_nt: TGTGCCAGCAGCCTCGATGGGCGAATACCCTACGAGCAGTACTTC; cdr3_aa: CASSLDGRIPYEQYF
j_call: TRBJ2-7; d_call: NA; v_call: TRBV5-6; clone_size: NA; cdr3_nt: TGTGCCAGCAGCTTTCAGAGGGCCTACGAGCAGTACTTC; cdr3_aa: CASSFQRAYEQYF
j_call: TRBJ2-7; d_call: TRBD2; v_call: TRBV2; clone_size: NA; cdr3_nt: TGTGCCAGCAGTGAAAATCTTCCGGGGGGCTCCTACGAGCAGTACTTC; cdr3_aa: CASSENLPGGSYEQYF
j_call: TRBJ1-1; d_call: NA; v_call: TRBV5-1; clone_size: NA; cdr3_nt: TGCGCCAGCAGCATCGGGACTACTGAAGCTTTCTTT; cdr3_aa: CASSIGTTEAFF
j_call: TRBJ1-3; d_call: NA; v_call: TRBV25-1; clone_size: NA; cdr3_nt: TGTGCCAGCAGTGAGACCGGGACAAGGGGAAACACCATATATTTT; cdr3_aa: CASSETGTRGNTIYF
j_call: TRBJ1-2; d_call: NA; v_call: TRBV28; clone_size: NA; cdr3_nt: TGTGCCAGCAGTTTTGTGGCAGGATCTTTTTCCTATGGCTACACCTTC; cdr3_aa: CASSFVAGSFSYGYTF
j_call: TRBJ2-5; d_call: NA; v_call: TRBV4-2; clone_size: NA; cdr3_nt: TGTGCCAGCAGCCAAGAAGAGGACACCCAAGAGACCCAGTACTTC; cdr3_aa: CASSQEEDTQETQYF
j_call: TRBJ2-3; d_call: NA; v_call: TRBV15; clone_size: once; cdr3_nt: TGTGCCACCAGCAGAGATGGGAGTACGCAGTATTTT; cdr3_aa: CATSRDGSTQYF
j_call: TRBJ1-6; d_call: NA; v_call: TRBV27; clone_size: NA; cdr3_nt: TGTGCCAGCAGTTTACCCCGAGGGGGTGGTTCACCCCTCCACTTT; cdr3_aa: CASSLPRGGGSPLHF
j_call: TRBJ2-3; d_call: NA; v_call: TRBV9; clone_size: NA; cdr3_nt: TGTGCCAGCAGCGTAGGATCTAGTCGTAGCACAGATACGCAGTATTTT; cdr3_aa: CASSVGSSRSTDTQYF
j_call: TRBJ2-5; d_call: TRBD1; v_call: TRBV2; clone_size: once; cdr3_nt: TGTGCCAGCACTCAGGAAAAAGGGGGCGGAGAGACCCAGTACTTC; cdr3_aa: CASTQEKGGGETQYF
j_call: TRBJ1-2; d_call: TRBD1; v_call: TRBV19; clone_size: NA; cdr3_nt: TGTGCCAGCCAACCAAACCGGGACAGGGACCATGGCTACACCTTC; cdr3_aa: CASQPNRDRDHGYTF
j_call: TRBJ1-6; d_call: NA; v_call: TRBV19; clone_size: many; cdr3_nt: TGTGCCAGTTCCCACAGGGTAGCTAATTCACCCCTCCACTTT; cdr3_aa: CASSHRVANSPLHF
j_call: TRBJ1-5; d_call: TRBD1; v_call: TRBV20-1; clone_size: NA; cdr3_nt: TGCAGTGCTAGTGGGACAGGTCCCCAGCCCCAGCATTTT; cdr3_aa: CSASGTGPQPQHF
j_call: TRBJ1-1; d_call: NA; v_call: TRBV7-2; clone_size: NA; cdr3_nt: TGTGCCAGCAGCCGTTCCGGGACATACGAAGAAGCTTTCTTT; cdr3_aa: CASSRSGTYEEAFF
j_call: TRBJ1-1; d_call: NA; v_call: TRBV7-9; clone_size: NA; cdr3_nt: TGTGCCAGCAGCCAGGCGCCGCAGAACACTGAAGCTTTCTTT; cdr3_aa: CASSQAPQNTEAFF
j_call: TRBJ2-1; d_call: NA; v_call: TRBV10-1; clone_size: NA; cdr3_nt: TGCGCCGGTAGACTTCCCAATGAGCAGTTCTTC; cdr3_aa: CAGRLPNEQFF
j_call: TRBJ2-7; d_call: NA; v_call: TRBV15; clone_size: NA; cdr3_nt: TGTGCCACCAGCAGAGGGCCCCCGGAGCAGTACTTC; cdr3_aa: CATSRGPPEQYF
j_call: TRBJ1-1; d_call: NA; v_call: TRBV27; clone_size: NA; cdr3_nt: TGTGCCAGCAGTTTATCAAGGACAGCGAACACTGAAGCTTTCTTT; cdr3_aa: CASSLSRTANTEAFF
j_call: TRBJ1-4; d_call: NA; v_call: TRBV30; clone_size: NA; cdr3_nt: TGTGCCTGGAGTGACAGGGTCTGGGAAAAACTGTTTTTT; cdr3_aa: CAWSDRVWEKLFF
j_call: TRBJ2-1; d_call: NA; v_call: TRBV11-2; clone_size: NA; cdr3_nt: TGTGCCAGCAGCATGGGGGCGGTCCCCACCTTAGGGGACAATGAGCAGTTCTTC; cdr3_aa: CASSMGAVPTLGDNEQFF
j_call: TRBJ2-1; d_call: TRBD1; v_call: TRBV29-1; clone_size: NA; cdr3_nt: TGCAGCGTTGTCAGGGGGAGCTCCTACAATGAGCAGTTCTTC; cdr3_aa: CSVVRGSSYNEQFF
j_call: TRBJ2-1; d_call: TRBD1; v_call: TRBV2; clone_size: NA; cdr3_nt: TGTGCCAGAGACAGGGAGACCTCCTACAATGAGCAGTTCTTC; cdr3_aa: CARDRETSYNEQFF
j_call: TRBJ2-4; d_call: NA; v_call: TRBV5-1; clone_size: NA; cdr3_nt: TGCGCCAGCAGCTTGGGGGACTCAAGGTTGGGGAGTAAGACCAAAAACATTCAGTACTTC; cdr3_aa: CASSLGDSRLGSKTKNIQYF
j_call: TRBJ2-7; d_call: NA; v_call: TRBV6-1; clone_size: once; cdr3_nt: TGTGCCAGCAGTGAATTGACCAAGCGGCAGTACTTC; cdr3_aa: CASSELTKRQYF
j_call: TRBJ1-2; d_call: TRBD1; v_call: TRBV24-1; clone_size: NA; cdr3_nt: TGTGCCACCAGTGACCCTACAGGGGACAACTATGGCTACACCTTC; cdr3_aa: CATSDPTGDNYGYTF
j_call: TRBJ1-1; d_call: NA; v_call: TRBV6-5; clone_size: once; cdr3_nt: TGTGCCAGCAGTCGGATGAAGGGAGACACTGAAGCTTTCTTT; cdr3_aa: CASSRMKGDTEAFF
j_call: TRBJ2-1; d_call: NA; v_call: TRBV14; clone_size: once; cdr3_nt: TGTGCCAGCAGCCGCCCGGGTACACGCGAGCAGTTCTTC; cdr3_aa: CASSRPGTREQFF
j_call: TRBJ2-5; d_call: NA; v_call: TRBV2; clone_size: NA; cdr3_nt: TGTGCCAGCAGTGAACTAGCCCGAGGGGAGACCCAGTACTTC; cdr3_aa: CASSELARGETQYF
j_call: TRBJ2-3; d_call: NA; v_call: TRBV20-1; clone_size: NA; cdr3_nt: TGCAGTGCTAGTCTTTCTATGGATACGCAGTATTTT; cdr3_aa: CSASLSMDTQYF
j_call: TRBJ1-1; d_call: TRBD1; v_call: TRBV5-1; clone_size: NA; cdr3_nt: TGCGCCAGCACCAAAACGGGAGGGGGCGTAATCGGTGATGAAGCTTTCTTT; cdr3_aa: CASTKTGGGVIGDEAFF
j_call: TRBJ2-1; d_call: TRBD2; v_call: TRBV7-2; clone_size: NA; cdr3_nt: TGTGCCAGCAGCTTAAAGCCGGGACTAGCCTACAATGAGCAGTTCTTC; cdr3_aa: CASSLKPGLAYNEQFF